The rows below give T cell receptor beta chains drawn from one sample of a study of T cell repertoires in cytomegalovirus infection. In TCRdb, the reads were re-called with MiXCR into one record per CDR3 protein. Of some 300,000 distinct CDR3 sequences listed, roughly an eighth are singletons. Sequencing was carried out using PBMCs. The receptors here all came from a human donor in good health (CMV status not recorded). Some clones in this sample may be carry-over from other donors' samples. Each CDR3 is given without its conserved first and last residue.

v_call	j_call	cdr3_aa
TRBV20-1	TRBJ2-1	SAVSGTSGRPSYNEQF
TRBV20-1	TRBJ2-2	SARVPGTGELF
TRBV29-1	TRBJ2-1	SVEARRDEQF
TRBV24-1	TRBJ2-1	ATRAGGYNEQF
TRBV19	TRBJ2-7	ASSRQWSYEQY
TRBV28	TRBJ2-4	ASTPPGQKNIQY
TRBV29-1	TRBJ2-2	SVVPSGTGELF
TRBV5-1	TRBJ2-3	ASSLAGLDTDTQY
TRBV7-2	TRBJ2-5	ASSLGLAGGFQETQY
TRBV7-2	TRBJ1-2	ASSLVQSQSNYGYT
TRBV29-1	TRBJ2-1	SVEHGLASSYNEQF
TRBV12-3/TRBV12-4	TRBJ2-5	ASSQISGQETQY
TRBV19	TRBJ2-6	ASIRTGSNSGANVLT
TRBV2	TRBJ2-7	ASSRRGTVSYEQY
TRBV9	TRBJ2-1	ASSEKGLAGYNEQF
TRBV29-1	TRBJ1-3	SVEPSDTYSGNTIY
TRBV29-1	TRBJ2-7	SVLVRGLDSYEQY
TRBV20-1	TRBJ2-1	SAAGLAGTVYEQF
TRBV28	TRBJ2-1	ASSLAAGDSYNEQF
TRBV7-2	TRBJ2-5	ASSLAALYQETQY
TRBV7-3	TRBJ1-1	ASSQTGVDTEAF
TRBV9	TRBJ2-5	ASSPHGGAREETQY
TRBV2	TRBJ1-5	ASRVQGHQPQH
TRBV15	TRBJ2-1	ATSRDMGLGNNEQF
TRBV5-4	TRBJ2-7	ASSQRSALILGPYEQY
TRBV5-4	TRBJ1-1	ASSLDRTNTEAF
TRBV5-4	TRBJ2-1	AIPGNNEQF
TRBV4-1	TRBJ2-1	ASSHHPGPLPSDEQF
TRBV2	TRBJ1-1	ASSDVGKTEAF
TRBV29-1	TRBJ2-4	SVVRSAKNIQY
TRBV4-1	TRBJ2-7	ASSQVVRLSYEQY
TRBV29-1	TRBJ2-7	SVDRWPGASEQY
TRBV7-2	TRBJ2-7	ASSLLDRAAYEQY
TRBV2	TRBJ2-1	ASQHRTVSSYNEQF
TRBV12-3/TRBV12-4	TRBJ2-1	ASTRTSGTQQF
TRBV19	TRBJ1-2	ASRDRGLYGYT
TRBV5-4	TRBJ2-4	ASSFRRPSIAKNIQY
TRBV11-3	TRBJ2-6	ASSLGTGPGANVLT
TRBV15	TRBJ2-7	ATSRAGLADSYEQY
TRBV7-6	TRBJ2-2	ASSLQGGIQTGELF
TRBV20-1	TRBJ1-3	SARLAGENTIY
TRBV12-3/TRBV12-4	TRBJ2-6	ASSSIGAGANVLT
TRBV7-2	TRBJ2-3	ASSTRKMGTDTQY
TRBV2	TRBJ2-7	ASSDGGTVNEQY
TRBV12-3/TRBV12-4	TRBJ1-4	ASSLKFEKLF
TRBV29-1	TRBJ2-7	SVVRDSHSYEQY
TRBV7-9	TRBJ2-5	ASSFPGWREEYKRPQY
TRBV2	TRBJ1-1	ALTPGLNTEAF
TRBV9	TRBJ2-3	ASTNPGQGADTQY
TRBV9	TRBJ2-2	ASSVGSGTGGARKNTGELF